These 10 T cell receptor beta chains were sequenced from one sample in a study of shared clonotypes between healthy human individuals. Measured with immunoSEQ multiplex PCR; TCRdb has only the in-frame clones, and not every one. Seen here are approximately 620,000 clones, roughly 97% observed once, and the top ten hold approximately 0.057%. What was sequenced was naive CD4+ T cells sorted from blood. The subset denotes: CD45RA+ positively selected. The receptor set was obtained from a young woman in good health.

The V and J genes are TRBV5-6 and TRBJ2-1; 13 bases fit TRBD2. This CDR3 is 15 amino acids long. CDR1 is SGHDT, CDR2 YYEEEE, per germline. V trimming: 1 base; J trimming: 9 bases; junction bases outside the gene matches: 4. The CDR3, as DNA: TGTGCCAGCAGCTTGACTAGCGGGAGGGCCAGTGAGCAGTTCTTC. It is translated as CASSLTSGRASEQFF.

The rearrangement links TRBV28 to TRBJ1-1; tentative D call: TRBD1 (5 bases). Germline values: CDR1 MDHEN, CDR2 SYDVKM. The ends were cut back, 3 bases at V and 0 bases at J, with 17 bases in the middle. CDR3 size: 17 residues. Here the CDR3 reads CASSFGAVDRLNTEAFF. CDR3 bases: TGTGCCAGCAGTTTCGGAGCTGTTGACAGACTGAACACTGAAGCTTTCTTT.

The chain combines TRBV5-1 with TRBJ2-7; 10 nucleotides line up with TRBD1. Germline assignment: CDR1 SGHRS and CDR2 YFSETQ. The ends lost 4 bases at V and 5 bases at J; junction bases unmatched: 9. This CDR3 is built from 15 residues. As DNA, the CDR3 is TGCGCCAGCAGCACTCAGACAGGGGGCGGCCACGAGCAGTACTTC. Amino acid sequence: CASSTQTGGGHEQYF.

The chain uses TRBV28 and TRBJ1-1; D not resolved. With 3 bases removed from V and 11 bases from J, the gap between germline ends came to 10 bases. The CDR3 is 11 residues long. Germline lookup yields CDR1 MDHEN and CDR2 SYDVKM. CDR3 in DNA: TGTGCCAGCAGTTTTCTAGGGTCCGCTTTCTTT. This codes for CASSFLGSAFF.

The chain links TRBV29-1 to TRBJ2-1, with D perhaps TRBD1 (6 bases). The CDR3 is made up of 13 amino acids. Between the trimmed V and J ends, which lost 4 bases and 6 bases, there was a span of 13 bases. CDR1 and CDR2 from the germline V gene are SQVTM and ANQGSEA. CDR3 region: CSVGLGATNEQFF. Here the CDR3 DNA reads TGCAGCGTTGGTCTGGGGGCCACCAATGAGCAGTTCTTC.

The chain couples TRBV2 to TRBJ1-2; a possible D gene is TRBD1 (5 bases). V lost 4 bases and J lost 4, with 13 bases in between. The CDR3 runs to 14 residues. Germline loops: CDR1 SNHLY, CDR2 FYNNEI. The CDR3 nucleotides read TGTGCCAGCAGTGCAGGCAGGGCCCTCTATGGCTACACCTTC. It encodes CASSAGRALYGYTF.

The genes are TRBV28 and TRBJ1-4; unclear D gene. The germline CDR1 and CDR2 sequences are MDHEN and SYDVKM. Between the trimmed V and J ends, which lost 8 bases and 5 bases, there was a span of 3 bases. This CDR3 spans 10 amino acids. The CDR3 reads CASWNEKLFF. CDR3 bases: TGTGCCAGCTGGAATGAAAAACTGTTTTTT.

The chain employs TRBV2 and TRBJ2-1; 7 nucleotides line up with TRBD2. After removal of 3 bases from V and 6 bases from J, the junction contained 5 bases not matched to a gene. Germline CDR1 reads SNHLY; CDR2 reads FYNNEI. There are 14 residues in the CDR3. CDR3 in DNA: TGTGCCAGCAGTGAGGGAGGGCAGGGCAATGAGCAGTTCTTC. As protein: CASSEGGQGNEQFF.

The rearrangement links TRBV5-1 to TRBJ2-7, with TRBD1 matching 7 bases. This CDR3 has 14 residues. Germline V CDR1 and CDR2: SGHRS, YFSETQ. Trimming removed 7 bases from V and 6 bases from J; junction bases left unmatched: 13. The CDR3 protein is CASSLQTGSGEQYF. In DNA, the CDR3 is TGCGCCAGCTCTCTACAGACAGGGTCCGGCGAGCAGTACTTC. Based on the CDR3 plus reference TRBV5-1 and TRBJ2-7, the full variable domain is KAGVTQTPRYLIKTRGQQVTLSCSPISGHRSVSWYQQTPGQGLQFLFEYFSETQRNKGNFPGRFSGRQFSNSRSEMNVSTLELGDSALYLCASSLQTGSGEQYFGPGTRLTVT.

The DNA of the CDR3 is TGTGCCAGCAGCAGGGACGCCTCCTACGAGCAGTACTTC. This translates into CASSRDASYEQYF. The chain combines TRBV6-5 with TRBJ2-7; tentatively, D is TRBD1 or TRBD2 (5 bases each). The CDR3 totals 13 residues. Germline V gene sequence: CDR1 MNHEY, CDR2 SVGAGI. The germline V and J ends were trimmed by 6 bases and 0 bases, with 9 bases remaining between them.